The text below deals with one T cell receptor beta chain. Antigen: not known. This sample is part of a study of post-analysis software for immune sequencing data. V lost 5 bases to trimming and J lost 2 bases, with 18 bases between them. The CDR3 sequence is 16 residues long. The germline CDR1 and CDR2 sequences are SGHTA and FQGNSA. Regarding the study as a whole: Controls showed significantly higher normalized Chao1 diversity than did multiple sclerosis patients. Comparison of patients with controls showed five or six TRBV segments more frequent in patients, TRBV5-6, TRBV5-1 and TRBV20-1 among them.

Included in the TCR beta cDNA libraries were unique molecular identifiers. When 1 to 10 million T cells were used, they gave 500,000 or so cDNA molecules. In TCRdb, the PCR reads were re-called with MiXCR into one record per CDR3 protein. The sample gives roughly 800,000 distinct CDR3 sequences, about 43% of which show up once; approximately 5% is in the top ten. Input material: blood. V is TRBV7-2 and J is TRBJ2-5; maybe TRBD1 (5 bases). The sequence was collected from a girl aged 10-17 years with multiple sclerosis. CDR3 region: CASSRRPKGWQETQYF. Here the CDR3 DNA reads TGTGCCAGCAGCCGCCGGCCCAAGGGGTGGCAAGAGACCCAGTACTTC.